This TCR beta chain was identified in a study of cytomegalovirus exposure and HLA in healthy donors. Study outcomes and limitations: The authors judged a highly shared variant cluster likely a sequencing artifact. Reportedly, cytomegalovirus status was diagnosed with high sensitivity and specificity. Most subjects' HLA-A and HLA-B alleles were reportedly predicted from TCR beta sequences. Earlier analysis yielded a pattern in which most TCR beta V segments were productive about 87% or about 30% of the time.

Per germline, CDR1 GTSNPN and CDR2 SVGIG (reference sequence). V was cut by 3 bases and J by 6 bases, with 12 bases left in between. The CDR3 contains 12 residues. Turning to this clone: What it binds is unknown.

60 Vbeta and 13 Jbeta primers were used in PCR. This table comes from immunoSEQ multiplex PCR, and its TCRdb copy is limited to in-frame clones, with some not included. The listing contains about 150,000 clones. Sample: PBMCs. The rearrangement uses TRBV30 and TRBJ2-7; D is ambiguous. This TCR was recovered from a woman in her 50s in good health and CMV-seronegative. CDR3 DNA sequence: TGTGCCTGGAGCCCTGGTGGCATCGAGCAGTACTTC. This sequence encodes CAWSPGGIEQYF.